The rows below give T cell receptor beta chains drawn from one sample of a study of Graves' ophthalmopathy and Graves' hyperthyroidism. TCRdb called the multiplex PCR reads again in MiXCR, with one record for every CDR3 protein. The data hold 200,000 to 300,000 distinct CDR3 sequences, with approximately 42% observed a single time. Material: peripheral blood. The source of these receptors is an adult man with Graves' ophthalmopathy. CDR3s leave out the opening cysteine and the closing phenylalanine or tryptophan.

CDR3aa	v_gene	j_gene
ATSRTYGYT	TRBV15	TRBJ1-2
SLGAQGLPYEQY	TRBV29-1	TRBJ2-7
ASSLEAADYEQY	TRBV7-2	TRBJ2-7
ASTTLGGETQY	TRBV6-5	TRBJ2-5
ASTVRGQETQY	TRBV2	TRBJ2-5
ASYRQGQGDGYT	TRBV12-3/TRBV12-4	TRBJ1-2
SARPGQPYGYT	TRBV20-1	TRBJ1-2
ASSLDLAGGPDDEQY	TRBV7-8	TRBJ2-7
ASRLTANTGELF	TRBV19	TRBJ2-2
SARDTGQGADEQF	TRBV20-1	TRBJ2-1
ASSPGGRGSPLH	TRBV7-2	TRBJ1-6
ASSPKGIGHQPQY	TRBV12-3/TRBV12-4	TRBJ2-5
ASSPTSGGPGEQY	TRBV12-3/TRBV12-4	TRBJ2-7
SASVGQETQY	TRBV20-1	TRBJ2-5
SARGQGEGYT	TRBV20-1	TRBJ1-2
ASSQDRQLQPQH	TRBV4-1	TRBJ1-5
ASSLAAPANSDGYT	TRBV5-1	TRBJ1-2
ASSVSGTSSYEQY	TRBV25-1	TRBJ2-7
ASSTGGGVTGELF	TRBV7-2	TRBJ2-2
ASSLEGTGFGYT	TRBV7-9	TRBJ1-2
SALPTGGVLNTEAF	TRBV20-1	TRBJ1-1
ASSFDGDNSPLH	TRBV2	TRBJ1-6
ASSPTDRLNTEAF	TRBV5-1	TRBJ1-1
ASSDTGTGNGYT	TRBV6-1	TRBJ1-2
ASLVWGVGSSYEQY	TRBV6-5	TRBJ2-7
ATSDPRDRVPYGYT	TRBV24-1	TRBJ1-2
ASSGTGSDTGELF	TRBV2	TRBJ2-2
ASSLRTLPYGYT	TRBV7-9	TRBJ1-2
ASSTLAGDQETQY	TRBV7-2	TRBJ2-5
ASSLVGGNEQY	TRBV2	TRBJ2-7
ASSPGTGRGEQY	TRBV18	TRBJ2-7
ASSSRTDQETQY	TRBV12-3/TRBV12-4	TRBJ2-5
ASTITAQGGGYT	TRBV19	TRBJ1-2
ASSLGGAGPRETQY	TRBV2	TRBJ2-5
ASNRATTGELF	TRBV19	TRBJ2-2
ASSLMALQEKLF	TRBV7-2	TRBJ1-4
ASSPRASGGGNTGELF	TRBV7-3	TRBJ2-2
SASQGRSEAF	TRBV20-1	TRBJ1-1
ASSLTGSPEAF	TRBV5-6	TRBJ1-1
ASSLGVKTEAF	TRBV7-3	TRBJ1-1
SVRGSNTEAF	TRBV29-1	TRBJ1-1
ASRWDFPYEQY	TRBV6-2/TRBV6-3	TRBJ2-7
ASSNMGQSYEQY	TRBV19	TRBJ2-7
SSSGELF	TRBV29-1	TRBJ2-2
ASSLLRAIYGYT	TRBV5-8	TRBJ1-2
ASTEISVNTGELF	TRBV5-1	TRBJ2-2
AISGGLNTEAF	TRBV10-3	TRBJ1-1
ASSPLLEGPDT	TRBV7-8	TRBJ1-2
ASSLEQGTEAF	TRBV7-9	TRBJ1-1
ASSPPGVETQY	TRBV2	TRBJ2-5
ASSATGTLRNSGNTIY	TRBV5-5	TRBJ1-3
ASSMEGEVRPQH	TRBV19	TRBJ1-5